The 22 T cell receptor beta chains below were found in one sample sequenced in a study of cytomegalovirus exposure and HLA in healthy donors (dated by TCRdb to 2016 to 2017). The library relied on the immunoSEQ multiplex PCR assay. Sourced from immuneACCESS, this table was stored by TCRdb with only in-frame sequences that have V and J called. A share of the clones is absent; for the studies checked, an unresolved V gene accounts for under half, and the remainder has no known explanation. The sample profile shows about 73,000 clones; 70% to 90% of them were found once. 3.5% to 4% of the sample is in the top ten clones. The sequenced sample consisted of PBMCs. The receptor source for this set is a woman aged 18-35 years in good health and CMV-seropositive.

V and J are TRBV2 and TRBJ2-1; 7 positions match TRBD1. The CDR3 is 18 residues long. CDR1 and CDR2 from the germline V gene are SNHLY and FYNNEI. The J segment lost 3 bases and the V segment lost 3 bases, leaving 14 bases of the junction unmatched. CDR3 coding DNA: TGTGCCAGCAGTGATACATATCCAGGACAGGCCATCTACAATGAGCAGTTCTTC. This sequence encodes CASSDTYPGQAIYNEQFF.

This chain uses TRBV7-9 with TRBJ2-7, with TRBD2 matching 12 bases. This CDR3 is 16 amino acids long. V lost 4 bases to trimming and J lost 7 bases; unmatched junction nucleotides: 11. Germline V lookup: CDR1 SEHNR, CDR2 FQNEAQ (reference sequence). The DNA for the CDR3 is TGTGCCAGCAGCTCCCCCCTGACTAGCGGGAGTTTGGAGCAGTACTTC. Translation gives CASSSPLTSGSLEQYF.

The chain employs TRBV7-9 and TRBJ2-7; 9 positions match TRBD1. Germline values: CDR1 SEHNR, CDR2 FQNEAQ (reference sequence). The CDR3 contains 16 residues. Losses at the gene ends were 2 bases for V and 6 bases for J; bases not matched to a gene: 11. CDR3 bases: TGTGCCAGCAGCTTAACTCTCAGGGACAGGGTTGTCGAGCAGTACTTC. Its protein product is CASSLTLRDRVVEQYF. Looking up the rest from reference TRBV7-9 and TRBJ2-7 gives the full variable domain: DTGVSQNPRHKITKRGQNVTFRCDPISEHNRLYWYRQTLGQGPEFLTYFQNEAQLEKSRLLSDRFSAERPKGSFSTLEIQRTEQGDSAMYLCASSLTLRDRVVEQYFGPGTRLTVT.

This rearrangement joins TRBV6-4 to TRBJ2-3; 9 bases fit TRBD2. In germline, CDR1 is MRHNA, CDR2 SNTAGT. The CDR3 totals 15 residues. The V segment lost 3 bases and the J segment 5 bases; nucleotides outside the gene matches: 6. This CDR3 reads CASSEVAGDEDTQYF. The CDR3 DNA follows: TGTGCCAGCAGTGAAGTAGCGGGAGATGAAGATACGCAGTATTTT.

This clone was picked up a small number of times. V gene TRBV11-3 combines with J gene TRBJ2-7; 10 bases fit TRBD2. Looked up from germline, CDR1 is SGHNT and CDR2 is YENEEA. Trimming at V came to 6 bases and at J to 3 bases, leaving 11 bases not matched to a gene. The CDR3 is made up of 16 amino acids. The CDR3 loop is CASRGSGRIGGYEQYF. Here the CDR3 DNA reads TGTGCCAGCAGGGGTAGCGGGAGGATCGGGGGCTACGAGCAGTACTTC.

The chain combines TRBV5-5 with TRBJ1-2; D may be TRBD1 (6 bases). V shed 2 bases and J shed 5 bases, with 16 bases lying between them. Per the germline V gene, CDR1 is SGHKS and CDR2 is YYEKEE (reference sequence). The CDR3 contains 15 residues. The CDR3 reads CASSLVRQEAYGYTF. DNA of the CDR3: TGTGCCAGCAGCTTAGTTAGACAGGAGGCATATGGCTACACCTTC.

The J gene is TRBJ1-3, the V gene TRBV5-1, with D tentatively TRBD1 (5 bases). Germline V gives CDR1 SGHRS, CDR2 YFSETQ. With 3 bases removed from V and 0 bases from J, the gap between germline ends came to 13 bases. CDR3 size: 16 residues. The DNA for the CDR3 is TGCGCCAGCAGCTACGACAGCCGACCCTCTGGAAACACCATATATTTT. Its translation: CASSYDSRPSGNTIYF.

The V and J genes are TRBV30 and TRBJ2-7, with D perhaps matching TRBD1 (7 bases). Germline lookup yields CDR1 GTSNPN and CDR2 SVGIG (reference sequence). Trimming left V 4 bases short and J 1 base short, with 17 bases between. The CDR3 has 15 amino acids. This CDR3 reads CAWKGAYGSSYEQYF. The CDR3 DNA reads TGTGCCTGGAAGGGGGCCTACGGGAGTTCCTACGAGCAGTACTTC.

This chain links TRBV19 with TRBJ1-1; D ambiguous. The CDR3 is 12 residues long. Germline values: CDR1 LNHDA, CDR2 SQIVND (reference sequence). Between the trimmed V and J ends, which lost 6 bases and 0 bases, there was a span of 5 bases. The CDR3, as DNA: TGTGCCAGTAGCGTTATGAACACTGAAGCTTTCTTT. Its protein is CASSVMNTEAFF.

This chain connects TRBV15 to TRBJ2-1; TRBD1 aligns across 10 bases. CDR3 length: 21 residues. J was trimmed by 5 bases and V by 1 base; bases with no gene match: 20. The germline V gene has CDR1 LNHNV and CDR2 YYDKDF (reference sequence). The CDR3 DNA sequence: TGTGCCACCAGCAGAGTCTGGACCGGGACAGGGGAATTGTCGGGGCACAATGAGCAGTTCTTC. It yields the protein CATSRVWTGTGELSGHNEQFF.

The chain couples TRBV29-1 to TRBJ2-7, with 8 bases that match TRBD2. The V segment lost 5 bases and the J segment 6 bases; nucleotides outside the gene matches: 3. The germline gives CDR1 SQVTM, CDR2 ANQGSEA. The CDR3 is 11 residues long. For the CDR3, the DNA is TGCAGCGTTCCAGCGGGAGTCGAGCAGTACTTC. Protein sequence: CSVPAGVEQYF.

The rearrangement joins TRBV15 to TRBJ2-1, with 12 bases that match TRBD2. From germline, CDR1 is LNHNV and CDR2 YYDKDF (reference sequence). V shed 0 bases and J 4 bases; nucleotides not matched to a gene: 13. The CDR3 is 20 amino acids. CDR3 sequence: CATSRDFILAGGRGYNEQFF. In DNA form, the CDR3 reads TGTGCCACCAGCAGAGATTTCATACTAGCGGGAGGCCGTGGATACAATGAGCAGTTCTTC.

The chain links TRBV18 to TRBJ2-5, with no clear D. Germline V gene lookup returns CDR1 KGHSH and CDR2 LQKENI. V lost 5 bases to trimming and J lost 3 bases, with 10 bases between them. The CDR3 has 13 amino acids. The CDR3, as DNA: TGTGCCAGCTCAACGACAAAAAAAGAGACCCAGTACTTC. Translated, it gives CASSTTKKETQYF.

The count of this clone is one. The J gene is TRBJ2-7, the V gene TRBV6-1, with 10 bases fitting TRBD2. CDR1 is MNHNS and CDR2 is SASEGT in the germline V gene. The CDR3 contains 16 residues. The J segment lost 5 bases and the V segment lost 2 bases, leaving 9 bases of the junction unmatched. CDR3 region: CASSEIVAGGFDEQYF. CDR3 DNA sequence: TGTGCCAGCAGTGAAATCGTAGCGGGGGGATTCGACGAGCAGTACTTC.

The CDR3 region has the DNA TGTGCCTGGACCCCTGTTGTGTTCGGTGAGCAGTACTTC. Protein product: CAWTPVVFGEQYF. This chain connects TRBV30 to TRBJ2-7; no clear D. V lost 4 bases and J lost 7, with 17 bases in between. This CDR3 spans 13 amino acids. Germline V lookup: CDR1 GTSNPN, CDR2 SVGIG (reference sequence).

This chain links TRBV7-9 with TRBJ2-1, with 7 bases fitting TRBD2. The CDR3 consists of 15 residues. The V gene's germline CDR1 is SEHNR and CDR2 FQNEAQ (reference sequence). V lost 6 bases, J lost 6 bases, and 11 bases stayed unmatched. The CDR3 loop is CASSSGGSMGNEQFF. For the CDR3, the DNA is TGTGCCAGCAGTTCGGGAGGCTCAATGGGCAATGAGCAGTTCTTC.

The CDR3: CAWSVARGASPLHF. In DNA, the CDR3 is TGTGCCTGGAGTGTCGCTAGGGGTGCTTCACCCCTCCACTTT. The chain carries TRBV30 and TRBJ1-6; tentatively, D is TRBD1 (5 bases). V lost 0 bases and J 9 bases, leaving 12 bases between the germline ends. The CDR3 has 14 amino acids. Germline values: CDR1 GTSNPN, CDR2 SVGIG (reference sequence).

V usage is TRBV19 and J usage is TRBJ2-5; 10 nucleotides agree with TRBD2. J was trimmed by 6 bases and V by 3 bases; bases with no gene match: 4. This CDR3 has 14 residues. Germline lookup yields CDR1 LNHDA and CDR2 SQIVND (reference sequence). The chain's CDR3 is CASSIASGRQTQYF. As DNA, the CDR3 is TGTGCCAGTAGTATTGCTAGCGGGAGACAGACCCAGTACTTC.

The rearrangement links TRBV13 to TRBJ2-7; 8 bases map to TRBD2. V lost 3 bases to trimming and J lost 3 bases; unmatched junction nucleotides: 7. This CDR3 is 15 amino acids long. Germline CDR1 PRHDT, CDR2 FYEKMQ (reference sequence). CDR3 residues: CASSLGGGRFYEQYF. CDR3 coding DNA: TGTGCCAGCAGCTTGGGCGGGGGGAGGTTCTACGAGCAGTACTTC.

The V and J genes are TRBV18 and TRBJ2-3; D is ambiguous. Trimming took 0 bases from V and 4 from J, leaving 14 bases between them. The CDR3 loop spans 16 amino acids. CDR1 is KGHSH, CDR2 LQKENI, per germline. CDR3 loop: CASSPPSAVRSDTQYF. CDR3 coding DNA: TGTGCCAGCTCACCACCGAGCGCCGTGAGGTCAGATACGCAGTATTTT.

V is TRBV6-6 and J is TRBJ2-1; 9 bases are a match to TRBD1. After removal of 5 bases from V and 0 bases from J, the junction contained 2 bases not matched to a gene. In germline, CDR1 is MNHNY, CDR2 SVGAGI (reference sequence). This CDR3 is 15 amino acids long. The CDR3 spells CASSGTGSSYNEQFF. In nucleotides, the CDR3 is TGTGCCAGCAGTGGGACAGGGAGCTCCTACAATGAGCAGTTCTTC.

In regard to this clone: The sample contains more than one DNA sequence encoding this CDR3. The CDR3 protein is CASSQAQRGDTQYF. The CDR3 DNA sequence: TGCGCCAGCAGCCAAGCTCAAAGGGGGGATACGCAGTATTTT. The chain combines TRBV4-1 with TRBJ2-3; perhaps TRBD1 as D (6 bases). This CDR3 is built from 14 residues. CDR1 and CDR2 (germline): MGHRA, YSYEKL. V was cut by 1 base and J by 6 bases, with 11 bases left in between.